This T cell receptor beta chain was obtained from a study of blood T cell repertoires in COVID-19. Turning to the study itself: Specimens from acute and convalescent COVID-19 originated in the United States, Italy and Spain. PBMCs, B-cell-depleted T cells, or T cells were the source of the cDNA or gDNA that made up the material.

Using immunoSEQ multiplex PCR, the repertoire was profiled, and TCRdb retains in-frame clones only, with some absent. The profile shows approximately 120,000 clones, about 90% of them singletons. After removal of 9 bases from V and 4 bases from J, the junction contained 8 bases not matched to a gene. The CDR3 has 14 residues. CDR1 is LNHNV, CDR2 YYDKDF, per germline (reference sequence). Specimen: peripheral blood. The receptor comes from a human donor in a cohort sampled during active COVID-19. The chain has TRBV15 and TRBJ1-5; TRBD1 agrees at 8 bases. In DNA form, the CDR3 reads TGTGCCACGGAGGGAACAGGGGGGAATCAGCCCCAGCATTTT. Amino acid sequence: CATEGTGGNQPQHF. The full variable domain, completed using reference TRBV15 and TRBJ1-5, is DAMVIQNPRYQVTQFGKPVTLSCSQTLNHNVMYWYQQKSSQAPKLLFHYYDKDFNNEADTPDNFQSRRPNTSFCFLDIRSPGLGDTAMYLCATEGTGGNQPQHFGDGTRLSIL.